The rows below give T cell receptor beta chains drawn from one sample of a study of post-analysis software for immune sequencing data. TCRdb reprocessed the PCR reads via MiXCR and lists one record per CDR3 protein. The data contain about 800,000 distinct CDR3 sequences, 25% to 30% of them singletons. The material sequenced was blood. The origin of the receptors is a girl aged 5-17 years with multiple sclerosis. Each CDR3 is given with its conserved first and last residue. D genes are given only for firm matches. Where a row states a size, it is once, few, many or the class of an expanded clone; other rows omit it.

J | D | size | V | length | DNA | CDR3
TRBJ1-1 | - | few | TRBV11-1 | 16 | TGTGCCAGCAGCTTGGAGGACCGGGGAAGAAACACTGAAGCTTTCTTT | CASSLEDRGRNTEAFF
TRBJ1-6 | - | - | TRBV20-1 | 8 | TGCAGTGTATCCCCCCTCCACTTT | CSVSPLHF
TRBJ2-5 | TRBD1 | few | TRBV7-2 | 17 | TGTGCCAGCAGCCAGGGGTCAGGGGGCTGGTACCAAGAGACCCAGTACTTC | CASSQGSGGWYQETQYF
TRBJ2-4 | TRBD1 | few | TRBV2 | 15 | TGTGCCAGCAGCCCTAGGACAGGGAGTCCGGGGGAGCAGTACTTC | CASSPRTGSPGEQYF
TRBJ1-2 | - | once | TRBV28 | 16 | TGTGCCAGCAGTCTTCCCGGGACGGTCTCTAACTATGGCTACACCTTC | CASSLPGTVSNYGYTF
TRBJ2-3 | TRBD2 | - | TRBV10-3 | 15 | TGTGCCATCAGTGCAGCTAGCGGGGGCACAGATACGCAGTATTTT | CAISAASGGTDTQYF
TRBJ1-2 | - | - | TRBV4-1 | 12 | TGCGCCAGCAGCCAAGATAGGAATGGCTACACCTTC | CASSQDRNGYTF
TRBJ2-7 | - | - | TRBV4-3 | 15 | TGCGCCAGCAGCCAAGATCTTACCACCTCTTACGAGCAGTACTTC | CASSQDLTTSYEQYF
TRBJ2-5 | TRBD1 | - | TRBV5-8 | 17 | TGTGCCAGCAGCTTGGGTAGTCGGGCAGGGGGCGAGGAGACCCAGTACTTC | CASSLGSRAGGEETQYF
TRBJ2-1 | TRBD2 | - | TRBV19 | 15 | TGTGCCAGTAGTAGTAGCGGGAGGGCCTACGCTGAGCAGTTCTTC | CASSSSGRAYAEQFF
TRBJ1-3 | - | - | TRBV6-6 | 14 | TGTGCCAGCAGATCACAGGAAGGGGTGGCAGCTATATATTTT | CASRSQEGVAAIYF
TRBJ2-2 | TRBD1 | few | TRBV4-2 | 18 | TGTGCCAGCAGCCAAGTGTGGGTGGGACAGGGGGCCACCGGGGAGCTGTTTTTT | CASSQVWVGQGATGELFF
TRBJ2-5 | TRBD2 | few | TRBV5-1 | 12 | TGCGCCAGCGAGGAGCGGGGACCGCCCCAGTACTTC | CASEERGPPQYF
TRBJ2-3 | TRBD2 | - | TRBV27 | 15 | TGTGCCAGCAGTTGGAATAGCGGGGGCACAGATACGCAGTATTTT | CASSWNSGGTDTQYF
TRBJ2-2 | - | few | TRBV10-3 | 16 | TGTGCCATCGGCGGCCCACAGGGCCCGAACACCGGGGAGCTGTTTTTT | CAIGGPQGPNTGELFF
TRBJ1-2 | - | - | TRBV6-6 | 15 | TGTGCCAGCACTCAAAAACAGGGTACTATCTATGGCTACACCTTC | CASTQKQGTIYGYTF
TRBJ2-1 | TRBD1 | - | TRBV20-1 | 12 | TGCAGTGCTAGAGCAAGACAGGGAATGGGGTTCTTC | CSARARQGMGFF
TRBJ2-7 | TRBD1 | few | TRBV10-2 | 16 | TGCGCCAGCAGGGATTTAACAGGGGGCATCGCCTACGAGCAGTACTTC | CASRDLTGGIAYEQYF
TRBJ2-2 | - | - | TRBV11-2 | 17 | TGTGCCAGCAGCTCGGATGTCAGACAGACTAACACCGGGGAGCTGTTTTTT | CASSSDVRQTNTGELFF
TRBJ2-6 | - | - | TRBV12-3/TRBV12-4 | 19 | TGTGCCAGCAGTTCGGTGACAGGCGCGTTTTTTTCTGGGGCCAACGTCCTGACTTTC | CASSSVTGAFFSGANVLTF
TRBJ2-1 | TRBD2 | - | TRBV20-1 | 15 | TGCAGTGCTAGCTTACTAGCGGGAGGGCCCAATGAGCAGTTCTTC | CSASLLAGGPNEQFF
TRBJ1-6 | TRBD1 | few | TRBV4-1 | 15 | TGCGCCAGCAGCCAAGGGACAGGGGTTAATTCACCCCTCCACTTT | CASSQGTGVNSPLHF
TRBJ1-5 | - | few | TRBV28 | 13 | TGTGCCAGCACTGGGACCCGCAATCAGCCCCAGCATTTT | CASTGTRNQPQHF
TRBJ2-7 | TRBD1 | many | TRBV29-1 | 12 | TGCAGCGTTCCCAAGGGGGCGGGTGAGCAGTACTTC | CSVPKGAGEQYF
TRBJ1-2 | TRBD1 | - | TRBV15 | 15 | TGTGCCACCAGCAGAGCCCGACAGGGAAGAGGTGGCTACACCTTC | CATSRARQGRGGYTF
TRBJ2-1 | - | few | TRBV5-5 | 14 | TGTGCCAGCAGCCTATCTGGGCTTCACGGTGAGCAGTTCTTC | CASSLSGLHGEQFF
TRBJ2-2 | - | - | TRBV15 | 17 | TGTGCCACCAGCAGAGTTTTGGCGGGACTGATCACCGGGGAGCTGTTTTTT | CATSRVLAGLITGELFF